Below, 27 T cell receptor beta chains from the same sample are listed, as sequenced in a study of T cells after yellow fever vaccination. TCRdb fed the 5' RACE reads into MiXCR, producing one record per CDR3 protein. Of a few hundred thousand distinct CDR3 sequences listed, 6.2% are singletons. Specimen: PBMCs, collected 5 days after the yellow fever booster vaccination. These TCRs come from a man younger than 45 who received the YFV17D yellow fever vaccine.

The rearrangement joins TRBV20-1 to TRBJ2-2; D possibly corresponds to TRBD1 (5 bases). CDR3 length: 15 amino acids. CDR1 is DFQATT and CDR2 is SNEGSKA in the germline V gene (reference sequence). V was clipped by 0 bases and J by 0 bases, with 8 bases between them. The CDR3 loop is CSAREGQSNTGELFF. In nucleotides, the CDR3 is TGCAGTGCTAGAGAGGGGCAGTCGAACACCGGGGAGCTGTTTTTT.

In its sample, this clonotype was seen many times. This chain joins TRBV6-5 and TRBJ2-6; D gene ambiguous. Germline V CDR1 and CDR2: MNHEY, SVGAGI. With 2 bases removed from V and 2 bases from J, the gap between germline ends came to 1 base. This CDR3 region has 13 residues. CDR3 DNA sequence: TGTGCCAGCAGTTACACTGGGGCCAACGTCCTGACTTTC. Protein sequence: CASSYTGANVLTF.

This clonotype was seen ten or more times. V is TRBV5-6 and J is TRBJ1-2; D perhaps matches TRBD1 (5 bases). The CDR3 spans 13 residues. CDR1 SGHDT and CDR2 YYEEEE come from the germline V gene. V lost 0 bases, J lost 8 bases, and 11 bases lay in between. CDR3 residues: CASSLVGAGGYTF. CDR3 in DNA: TGTGCCAGCAGCTTGGTAGGGGCCGGGGGCTACACCTTC.

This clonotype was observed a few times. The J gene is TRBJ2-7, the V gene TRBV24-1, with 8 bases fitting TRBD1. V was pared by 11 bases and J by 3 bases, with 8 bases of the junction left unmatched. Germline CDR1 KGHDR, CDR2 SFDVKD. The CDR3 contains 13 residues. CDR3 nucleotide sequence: TGTGCCAAGCACGACAGGGGAAACTACGAGCAGTACTTC. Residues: CAKHDRGNYEQYF.

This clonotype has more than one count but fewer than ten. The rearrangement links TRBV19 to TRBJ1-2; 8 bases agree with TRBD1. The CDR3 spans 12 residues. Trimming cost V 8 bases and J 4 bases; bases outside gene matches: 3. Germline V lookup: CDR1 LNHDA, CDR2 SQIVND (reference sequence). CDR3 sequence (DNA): TGTGCCAGTCAGGGGGCCACCTATGGCTACACCTTC. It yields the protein CASQGATYGYTF.

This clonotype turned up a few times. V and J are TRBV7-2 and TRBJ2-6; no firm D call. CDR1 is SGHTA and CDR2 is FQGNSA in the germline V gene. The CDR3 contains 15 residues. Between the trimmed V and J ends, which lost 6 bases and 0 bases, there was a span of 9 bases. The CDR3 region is CASSHQDSGANVLTF. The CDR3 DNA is TGTGCCAGCAGTCATCAGGACTCTGGGGCCAACGTCCTGACTTTC.

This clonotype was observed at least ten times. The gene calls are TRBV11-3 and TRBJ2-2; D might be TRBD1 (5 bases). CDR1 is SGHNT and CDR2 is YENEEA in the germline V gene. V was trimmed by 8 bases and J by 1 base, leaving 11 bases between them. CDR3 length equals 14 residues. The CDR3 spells CASSTQGNTGELFF. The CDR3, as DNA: TGTGCCAGCTCTACCCAGGGGAACACCGGGGAGCTGTTTTTT.

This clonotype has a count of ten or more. The CDR3 DNA reads TGTGCCAGCAGCTTAGGTACCTATGAGCAGTTCTTC. Its translation: CASSLGTYEQFF. The V and J genes are TRBV7-9 and TRBJ2-1, with unresolved D. The CDR3 is made up of 12 amino acids. Per the germline V gene, CDR1 is SEHNR and CDR2 is FQNEAQ (reference sequence). The V and J ends lost 1 base and 8 bases respectively, with 6 bases between them. Based on the CDR3 plus reference TRBV7-9 and TRBJ2-1, the full variable domain is DTGVSQNPRHKITKRGQNVTFRCDPISEHNRLYWYRQTLGQGPEFLTYFQNEAQLEKSRLLSDRFSAERPKGSFSTLEIQRTEQGDSAMYLCASSLGTYEQFFGPGTRLTVL.

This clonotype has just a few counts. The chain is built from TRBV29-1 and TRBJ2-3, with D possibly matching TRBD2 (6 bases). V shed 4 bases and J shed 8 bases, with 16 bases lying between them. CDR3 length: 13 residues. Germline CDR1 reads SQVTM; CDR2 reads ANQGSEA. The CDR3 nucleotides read TGCAGCGTTGGCACCGGGACTGACTCTACGCAGTATTTT. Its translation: CSVGTGTDSTQYF.

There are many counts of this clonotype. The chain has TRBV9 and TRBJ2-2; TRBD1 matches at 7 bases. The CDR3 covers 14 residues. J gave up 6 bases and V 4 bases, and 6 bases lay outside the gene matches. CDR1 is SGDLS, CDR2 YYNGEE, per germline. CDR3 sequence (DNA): TGTGCCAGCAGCTGGGAGACAGGGTCCGGGGAGCTGTTTTTT. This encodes CASSWETGSGELFF. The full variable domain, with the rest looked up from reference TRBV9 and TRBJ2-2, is DSGVTQTPKHLITATGQRVTLRCSPRSGDLSVYWYQQSLDQGLQFLIQYYNGEERAKGNILERFSAQQFPDLHSELNLSSLELGDSALYFCASSWETGSGELFFGEGSRLTVL.

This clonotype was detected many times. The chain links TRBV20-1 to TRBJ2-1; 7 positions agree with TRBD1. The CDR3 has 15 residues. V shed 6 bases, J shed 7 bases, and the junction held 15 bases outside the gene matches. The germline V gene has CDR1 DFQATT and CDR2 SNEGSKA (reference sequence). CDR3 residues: CSAIDLATGTNEQFF. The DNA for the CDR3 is TGCAGTGCAATAGACCTCGCGACAGGGACGAATGAGCAGTTCTTC.

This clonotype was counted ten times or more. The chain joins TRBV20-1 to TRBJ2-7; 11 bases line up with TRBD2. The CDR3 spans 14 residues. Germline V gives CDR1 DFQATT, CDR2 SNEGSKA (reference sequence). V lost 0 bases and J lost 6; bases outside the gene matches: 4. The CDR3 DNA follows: TGCAGTGCTAGAGATGGCCTAGCGGGAGGCGAGCAGTACTTC. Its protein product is CSARDGLAGGEQYF.

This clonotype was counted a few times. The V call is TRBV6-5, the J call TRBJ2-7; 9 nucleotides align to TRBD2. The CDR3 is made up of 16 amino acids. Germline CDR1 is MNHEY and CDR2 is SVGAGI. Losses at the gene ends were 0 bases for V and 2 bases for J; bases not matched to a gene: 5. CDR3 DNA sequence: TGTGCCAGCAGTTACTCGAACTTAGCGGGGGCCTACGAGCAGTACTTC. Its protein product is CASSYSNLAGAYEQYF.

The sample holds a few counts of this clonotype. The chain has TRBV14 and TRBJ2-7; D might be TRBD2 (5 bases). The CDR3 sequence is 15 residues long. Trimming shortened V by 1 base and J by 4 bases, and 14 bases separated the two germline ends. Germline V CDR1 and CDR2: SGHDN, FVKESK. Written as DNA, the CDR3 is TGTGCCAGCAGCCAAGGACAACTAGAAGATTACGAGCAGTACTTC. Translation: CASSQGQLEDYEQYF.

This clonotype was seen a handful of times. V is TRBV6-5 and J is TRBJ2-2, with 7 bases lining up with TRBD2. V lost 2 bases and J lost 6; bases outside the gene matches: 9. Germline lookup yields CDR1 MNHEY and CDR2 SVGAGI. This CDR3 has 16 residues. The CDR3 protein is CASSYTGGSVAGELFF. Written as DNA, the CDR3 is TGTGCCAGCAGTTACACGGGGGGAAGTGTAGCCGGGGAGCTGTTTTTT.

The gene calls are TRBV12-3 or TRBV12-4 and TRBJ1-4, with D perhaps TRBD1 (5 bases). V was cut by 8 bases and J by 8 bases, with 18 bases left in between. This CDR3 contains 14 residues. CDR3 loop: CASGLRKGREKLFF. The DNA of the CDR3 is TGTGCCAGCGGTCTTCGGAAGGGGAGGGAAAAACTGTTTTTT.

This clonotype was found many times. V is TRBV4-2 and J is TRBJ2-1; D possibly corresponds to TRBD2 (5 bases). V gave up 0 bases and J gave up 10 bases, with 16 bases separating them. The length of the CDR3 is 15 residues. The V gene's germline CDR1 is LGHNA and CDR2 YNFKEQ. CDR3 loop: CASSQEGSSGAEQFF. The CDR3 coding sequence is TGTGCCAGCAGCCAAGAAGGTAGCAGCGGTGCGGAGCAGTTCTTC.

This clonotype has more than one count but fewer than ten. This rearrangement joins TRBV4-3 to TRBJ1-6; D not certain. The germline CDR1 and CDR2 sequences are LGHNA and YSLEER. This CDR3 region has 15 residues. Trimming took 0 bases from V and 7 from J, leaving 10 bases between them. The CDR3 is CASSQDKEGNSPLHF. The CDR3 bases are TGCGCCAGCAGCCAAGATAAGGAGGGCAATTCACCCCTCCACTTT.

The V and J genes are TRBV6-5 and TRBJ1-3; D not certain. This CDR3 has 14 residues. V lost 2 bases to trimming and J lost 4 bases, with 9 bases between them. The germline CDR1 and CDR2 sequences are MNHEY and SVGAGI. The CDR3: CASSYLGYGNTIYF. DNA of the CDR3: TGTGCCAGCAGTTACCTGGGGTACGGAAACACCATATATTTT.

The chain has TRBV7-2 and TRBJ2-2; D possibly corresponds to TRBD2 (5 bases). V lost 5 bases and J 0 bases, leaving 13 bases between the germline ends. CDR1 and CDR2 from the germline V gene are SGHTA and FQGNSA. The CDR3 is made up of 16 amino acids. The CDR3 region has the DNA TGTGCCAGCAGCCCAGTAGGCGGGCCGAACACCGGGGAGCTGTTTTTT. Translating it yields CASSPVGGPNTGELFF.

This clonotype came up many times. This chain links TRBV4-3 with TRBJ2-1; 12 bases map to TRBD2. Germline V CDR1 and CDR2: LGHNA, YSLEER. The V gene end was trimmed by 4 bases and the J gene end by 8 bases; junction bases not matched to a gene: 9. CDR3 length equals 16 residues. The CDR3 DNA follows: TGCGCCAGCAGCCCGGGCGCTAGCGGGAGGGCCTATGAGCAGTTCTTC. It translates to CASSPGASGRAYEQFF.

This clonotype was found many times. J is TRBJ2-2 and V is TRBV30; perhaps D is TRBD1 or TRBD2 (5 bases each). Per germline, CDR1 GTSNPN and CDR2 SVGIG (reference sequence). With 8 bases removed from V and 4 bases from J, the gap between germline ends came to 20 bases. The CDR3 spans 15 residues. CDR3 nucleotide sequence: TGTGCCGTCCAGGGTGAGGGGAGATTCACCGGGGAGCTGTTTTTT. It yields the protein CAVQGEGRFTGELFF.

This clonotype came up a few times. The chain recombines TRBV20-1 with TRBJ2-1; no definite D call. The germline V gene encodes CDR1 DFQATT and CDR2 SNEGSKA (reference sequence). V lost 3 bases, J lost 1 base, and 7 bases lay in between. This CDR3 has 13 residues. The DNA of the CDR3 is TGCAGTGCTAGCGGGTGGTCCTACAATGAGCAGTTCTTC. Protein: CSASGWSYNEQFF.

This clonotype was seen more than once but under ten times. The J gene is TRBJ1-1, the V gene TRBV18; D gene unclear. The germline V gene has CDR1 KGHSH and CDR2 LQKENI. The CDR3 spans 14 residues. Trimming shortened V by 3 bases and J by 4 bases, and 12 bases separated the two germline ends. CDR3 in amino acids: CASSPPLGRTEAFF. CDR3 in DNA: TGTGCCAGCTCACCTCCTCTTGGTCGCACTGAAGCTTTCTTT.

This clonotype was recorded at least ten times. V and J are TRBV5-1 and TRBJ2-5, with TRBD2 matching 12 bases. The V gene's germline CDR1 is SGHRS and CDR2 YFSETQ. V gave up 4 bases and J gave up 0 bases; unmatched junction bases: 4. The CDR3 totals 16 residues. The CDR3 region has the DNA TGCGCCAGCAGCGCCGGACTAGCGGGGTACCAAGAGACCCAGTACTTC. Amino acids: CASSAGLAGYQETQYF. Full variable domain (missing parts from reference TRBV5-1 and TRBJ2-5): KAGVTQTPRYLIKTRGQQVTLSCSPISGHRSVSWYQQTPGQGLQFLFEYFSETQRNKGNFPGRFSGRQFSNSRSEMNVSTLELGDSALYLCASSAGLAGYQETQYFGPGTRLLVL.

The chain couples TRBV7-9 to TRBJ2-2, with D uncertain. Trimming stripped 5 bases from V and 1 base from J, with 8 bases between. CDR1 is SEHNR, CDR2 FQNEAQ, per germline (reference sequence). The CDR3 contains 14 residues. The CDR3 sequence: CASSPTQNTGELFF. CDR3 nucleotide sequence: TGTGCCAGCAGCCCGACCCAGAACACCGGGGAGCTGTTTTTT.

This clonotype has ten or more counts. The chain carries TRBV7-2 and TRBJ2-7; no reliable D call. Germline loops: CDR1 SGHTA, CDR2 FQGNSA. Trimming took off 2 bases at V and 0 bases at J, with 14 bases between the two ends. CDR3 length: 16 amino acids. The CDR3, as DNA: TGTGCCAGCAGCTTAATGGCCACTTCCAGCTCCTACGAGCAGTACTTC. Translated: CASSLMATSSSYEQYF.